This entry describes one TCR beta chain. V was trimmed by 1 base and J by 11 bases, leaving 12 bases between them. The CDR3 spans 14 residues. CDR1 is MNHEY, CDR2 SMNVEV, per germline (reference sequence). Researchers prepared the TCRbeta library using unique molecular identifiers, the study reports. TCRdb analysed the PCR reads with MiXCR anew, one entry per CDR3 protein. The repertoire holds 98,000 or so distinct CDR3 sequences, more than 20% seen once, with roughly 23% in the top ten. This sample was taken from a study of T-cell reconstitution after alpha-beta-depleted transplantation in children. This TCR derives from a boy aged 2 to 10 with acute lymphoblastic leukemia, due to receive a stem cell transplant. The source was PBMCs, collected before TCRalphabeta/CD19-depleted stem cell transplant. The genes are TRBV27 and TRBJ1-6, with D hard to call. The DNA for the CDR3 is TGTGCCAGCAGTTTATACCCTAAAATGGCACCCCTCCACTTT. Protein: CASSLYPKMAPLHF.